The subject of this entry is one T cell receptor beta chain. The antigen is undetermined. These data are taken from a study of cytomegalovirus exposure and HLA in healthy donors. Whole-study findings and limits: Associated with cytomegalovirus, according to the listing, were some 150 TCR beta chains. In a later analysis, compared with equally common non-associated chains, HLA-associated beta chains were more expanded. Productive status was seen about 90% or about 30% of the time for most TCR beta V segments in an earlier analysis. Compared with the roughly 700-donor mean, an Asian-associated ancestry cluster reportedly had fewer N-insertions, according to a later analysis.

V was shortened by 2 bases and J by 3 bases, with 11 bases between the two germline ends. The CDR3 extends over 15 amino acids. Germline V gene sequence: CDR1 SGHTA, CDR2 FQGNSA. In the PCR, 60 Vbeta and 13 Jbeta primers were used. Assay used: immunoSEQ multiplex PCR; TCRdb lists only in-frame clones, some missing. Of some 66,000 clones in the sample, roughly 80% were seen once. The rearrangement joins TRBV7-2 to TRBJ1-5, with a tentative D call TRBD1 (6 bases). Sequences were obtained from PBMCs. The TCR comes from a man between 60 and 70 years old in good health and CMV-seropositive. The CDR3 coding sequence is TGTGCCAGCAGCTTAACAGGGTTAAACAATCAGCCCCAGCATTTT. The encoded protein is CASSLTGLNNQPQHF.